This TCR beta chain stems from a study of identical twins (dated by TCRdb to 2016 to 2017). As for the study more broadly: To test whether fetal clonotypes persist, the study used deep sequencing on TCR alpha and beta repertoires from monozygotic twins, unrelated adults of various ages, and cord blood. Replicate twin experiments were performed at different times using different library preparation protocols to rule out contamination. General conclusions and limits of the study: In monozygotic twins, out-of-frame TCR alpha sharing was systematically underestimated by recombination models, although the models agreed with sharing between unrelated individuals. Excess twin sharing in beta out-of-frame sequences was weaker because fewer shared sequences lowered the signal-to-noise ratio. Compared with coincidental sharing between unrelated individuals, out-of-frame TCR alpha sequences shared between twins showed an excess of sequences with low generation probability. Zero-insertion analyses could be partly confounded by invariant T cells such as MAIT and iNKT, though diverse VJ usage argued against such confounding for most clonotypes. Abundant cord blood beta clonotypes carried fewer insertions; young adult naive repertoires showed a weaker similar trend, while memory repertoires showed none. Because the same donors could not be followed over many years, conclusions were based on cross-sectional statistical analysis.

The protocol used for the library was 5' RACE. This sample was sequenced with an Illumina HiSeq 2000. Template switching added a universal primer binding site, and the final cDNA carried a unique molecular identifier that allowed TCR cDNA molecules to be counted accurately. Specific primers in the conserved constant-segment region were used to synthesize first-strand cDNA for the TCR alpha and beta chains. To control for contamination, every cDNA library carried two barcodes: a SMART-Mk sample barcode plus Illumina barcodes. Two successive PCR steps introduced TruSeq adapter sequences along with Illumina sample barcodes. TCR alpha and beta cDNA libraries were sequenced on the Illumina HiSeq platform with custom primers. From the authors' description of their analysis: MiGEC was used to process raw reads and extract unique molecular identifiers, and MiXCR was used to find CDR3 positions. For each individual, recombination models were inferred using an EM algorithm with the repgenHMM and IGoR tools. Shared clonotype analysis was performed with the tcR package in R, normalizing sharing by the product of cloneset sizes. To study raw recombination without the effects of thymic and clonal selection, out-of-frame nonproductive sequences were analyzed. The public reads were reprocessed in TCRdb via fastp at Q25 and MiXCR, keeping in-frame beta chains. Every CDR3 protein is listed once, alongside the most common genes and DNA of its rows. TCRdb assigned the V and J calls; the authors' analysis was not used. This sample holds hundreds of thousands of distinct CDR3 sequences; about 20% were observed only once. The ten largest clonotypes hold over 4% of the sample.

As regards this clonotype: What antigen it recognizes has not been identified. No clone much larger than this one lies a single base away; base qualities are absent.

At the junction V is shortened by 2 bases and J by 0 bases, with 11 bases in between. From the cysteine up to the phenylalanine, the CDR3 has a length of 16 residues. Only the CDR3 region is kept as DNA, spanning 48 bases read in frame from base 1. From the germline V gene, CDR1 is SGHDT and CDR2 is YYEEEE. Every donor in the study was a healthy Caucasian. The twin cohort consisted of three pairs of female monozygotic twins, all aged about 18 to 29 years. Peripheral blood mononuclear cells were used as the source from which RNA for TCR libraries was isolated. These data were likewise used in another study, on T cells expressing NK-cell markers. As that second paper reports: In sorted CD3+CD56+NKG2C+, CD3+CD56+NKG2C- and CD3+CD56-NKG2C+ T-cell subsets from eight donors, TCR beta-chain repertoires were profiled. Among the eight sequenced donors, only one was HCMV-seronegative, while the other seven were HCMV-seropositive. To restrict sorting to alphabetaTCR-expressing T cells, an anti-gammadeltaTCR antibody was added in several experiments. In roughly 6 donors, the dominant CD3+CD56+NKG2C+ clonotypes were found to rank among the top 10 CD8+ clonotypes and to make up roughly 1.0-8% of CD8+ T cells. Those dominant clonotypes were again the most abundant among CD3+CD56-NKG2C+ cells in a handful of donors, at roughly 28.3-65%. Whether the expanded NKG2C-expressing T cell clones were specific for HCMV antigens remained unclear. All eight donors whose samples were sequenced were randomly selected healthy volunteers, three of them men and five women. A commercial ELISA kit detecting HCMV-specific IgG in serum was used to determine HCMV serostatus. For about 6 donors, unsorted PBMC were also used to sequence bulk peripheral blood T-cell repertoires. Reads were demultiplexed and grouped by UMI with MIGEC, and clonotypes were assembled and quantified with MiTCR. To remove erroneous sequences, TCR cDNA sequences were retained only when supported by two or more reads. Downstream repertoire analysis used the tcR package, and clonotypes were matched across fractions by CDR3 nucleotide sequence plus V segment. Antigen specificity was annotated against VDJdb with VDJmatch, allowing one amino acid substitution in CDR3.

Sequenced: PBMCs. The receptor was isolated from a woman aged 18-30 years in good health. The rearranged segments are TRBV5-6 and TRBJ2-2, with a weak D call of TRBD1 (5 bases match). The CDR3 corresponds to CASSFGGASNTGELFF. The nucleotide sequence is given as TGTGCCAGCAGCTTCGGTGGGGCCTCGAACACCGGGGAGCTGTTTTTT.